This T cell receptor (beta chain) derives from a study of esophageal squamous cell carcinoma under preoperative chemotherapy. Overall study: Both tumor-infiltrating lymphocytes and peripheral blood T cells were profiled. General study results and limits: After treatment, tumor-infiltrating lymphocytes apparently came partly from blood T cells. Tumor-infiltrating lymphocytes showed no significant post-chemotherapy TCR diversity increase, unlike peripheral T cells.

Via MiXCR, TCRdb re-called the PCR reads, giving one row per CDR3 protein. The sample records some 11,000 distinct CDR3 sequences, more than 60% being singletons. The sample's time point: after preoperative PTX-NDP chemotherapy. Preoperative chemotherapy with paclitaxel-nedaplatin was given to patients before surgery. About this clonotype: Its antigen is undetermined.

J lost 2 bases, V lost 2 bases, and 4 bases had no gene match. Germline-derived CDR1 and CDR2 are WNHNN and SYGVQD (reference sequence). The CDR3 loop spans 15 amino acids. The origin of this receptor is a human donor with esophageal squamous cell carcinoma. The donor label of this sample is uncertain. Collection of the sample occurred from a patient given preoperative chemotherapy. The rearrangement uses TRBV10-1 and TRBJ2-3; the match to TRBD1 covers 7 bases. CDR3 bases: TGCGCCAGCAGTGAGATGGGACAGCACACAGATACGCAGTATTTT. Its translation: CASSEMGQHTDTQYF.